There are a few counts of the clone carrying this T cell receptor beta chain. Its cognate antigen is unknown. This specimen comes from a study of regulatory dendritic cells for organ transplantation. On the study more broadly: Dendritic cell cultures received LPS on day 6.

Allogeneic regulatory or mature dendritic cells were co-cultured for less than 6 days with CFSE-labeled sorted T cells at 1:10. Trimming stripped 3 bases from V and 1 base from J, with 13 bases between. The CDR3 consists of 15 residues. Looked up from germline, CDR1 is ENHRY and CDR2 is SYGVKD. Study conclusions and caveats: Considerable individual heterogeneity was seen in alloreactive memory CD8+ T cells.

The table came from immunoSEQ multiplex PCR; TCRdb's copy has only in-frame clones and leaves some out. The data contain 18,000 or so clones, 65% to 80% of them singletons. This chain links TRBV10-3 with TRBJ2-7; unclear D gene. Sequenced sample: memory CD4+ T cells from blood cultured with regulatory dendritic cells. Subset denoted: CD45RO+ memory T cells. This TCR was sampled from a human donor in good health. The CDR3 here is CAISDPTTSSYEQYF. The CDR3 coding sequence is TGTGCCATCAGTGACCCAACGACGTCGTCCTACGAGCAGTACTTC.